A single sample gave rise to the 11 T cell receptor beta chains below, sequenced in a study of blood T cells in healthy people across ages. The use of a sample-barcoded 5' primer and a J-beta primer mix characterized a second PCR of about 7 to 12 cycles. TCRdb reprocessed the 5' RACE reads via MiXCR and lists one record per CDR3 protein. The repertoire holds 1.5 million or so distinct CDR3 sequences, with 35% to 45% as singletons. The sequenced sample consisted of blood. Source of these receptors: a young woman in good health.

The chain carries TRBV3-1 and TRBJ1-1; 11 bases line up with TRBD1. The CDR3 is 16 amino acids. J lost 1 base, V lost 4 bases, and 5 bases had no gene match. Germline V gene data show CDR1 as LGHDT and CDR2 as YNNKEL (reference sequence). DNA of the CDR3: TGTGCCAGCAGCCCCGGACAGGGGGCTCCGAACACTGAAGCTTTCTTT. Protein product: CASSPGQGAPNTEAFF. Supplemented by reference TRBV3-1 and TRBJ1-1, the full variable domain reads DTAVSQTPKYLVTQMGNDKSIKCEQNLGHDTMYWYKQDSKKFLKIMFSYNNKELIINETVPNRFSPKSPDKAHLNLHINSLELGDSAVYFCASSPGQGAPNTEAFFGQGTRLTVV.

The table lists this clonotype with a few counts. This chain joins TRBV29-1 and TRBJ2-5, with a weak D call TRBD1 (6 bases). Germline V gene lookup returns CDR1 SQVTM and CDR2 ANQGSEA. The CDR3 consists of 15 residues. V shed 2 bases and J shed 11 bases, with 24 bases lying between them. The CDR3 loop reads CSVESGQGLNNEQYF. The CDR3 DNA reads TGCAGCGTTGAATCGGGGCAGGGGCTGAACAATGAGCAGTACTTC.

This chain uses TRBV12-3 or TRBV12-4 with TRBJ2-3; D remains ambiguous. V was trimmed by 9 bases and J by 2 bases, leaving 9 bases between them. The CDR3 is made up of 12 amino acids. The CDR3 is CARSYNTDTQYF. In DNA, the CDR3 is TGTGCCAGAAGCTATAACACAGATACGCAGTATTTT.

This clonotype was counted a few times. The gene calls are TRBV6-5 and TRBJ1-5; D is perhaps TRBD1 (5 bases). Trimming pared 0 bases from V and 2 bases from J, leaving 11 bases between. Germline lookup yields CDR1 MNHEY and CDR2 SVGAGI. CDR3 size: 16 residues. CDR3 loop: CASSYSAGSRNQPQHF. As DNA, the CDR3 is TGTGCCAGCAGTTACTCCGCAGGGTCGCGCAATCAGCCCCAGCATTTT.

In this sample, this clonotype turned up a few times. J is TRBJ2-1 and V is TRBV5-1, with a possible D match to TRBD2 (7 bases). Germline V gene data show CDR1 as SGHRS and CDR2 as YFSETQ. There are 17 residues in the CDR3. The V gene lost 4 bases and the J gene lost 4 bases, with 21 bases spanning the gap. The CDR3 spells CASSALGGELEYNEQFF. The DNA for the CDR3 is TGCGCCAGCAGCGCTCTAGGGGGGGAGCTGGAATACAATGAGCAGTTCTTC.

At least ten counts were recorded for this clonotype. The chain carries TRBV2 and TRBJ2-3; 7 bases line up with TRBD1. Germline V gene lookup returns CDR1 SNHLY and CDR2 FYNNEI. The CDR3 is 14 residues long. The V gene end was trimmed by 8 bases and the J gene end by 4 bases; junction bases not matched to a gene: 9. This chain's CDR3 is CASFDRVEADTQYF. The CDR3 bases are TGTGCCAGCTTTGACAGGGTGGAGGCAGATACGCAGTATTTT.

This clonotype was counted only a few times. The chain recombines TRBV7-2 with TRBJ2-7; 7 nucleotides align to TRBD2. Per the germline V gene, CDR1 is SGHTA and CDR2 is FQGNSA. The CDR3 runs 14 residues. V trimming: 6 bases; J trimming: 6 bases; junction bases outside the gene matches: 11. The CDR3 reads CASSPRSGRGEQYF. In DNA, the CDR3 is TGTGCCAGCAGTCCTAGGTCGGGGAGGGGCGAGCAGTACTTC.

The rearrangement uses TRBV7-8 and TRBJ1-2, with a weak D call TRBD1 (5 bases). Germline V gene sequence: CDR1 SGHVS, CDR2 FQNEAQ. CDR3 length: 15 amino acids. V lost 0 bases and J lost 8, with 16 bases in between. DNA of the CDR3: TGTGCCAGCAGCTTAGCCACGAGGACATCGCAGGGCTACACCTTC. Translated: CASSLATRTSQGYTF.

This clonotype was detected once. This chain links TRBV28 with TRBJ2-6, with 7 positions matching TRBD1. CDR1 and CDR2 (germline): MDHEN, SYDVKM. Losses at the gene ends were 3 bases for V and 4 bases for J; bases not matched to a gene: 6. The CDR3 contains 16 residues. Here the CDR3 DNA reads TGTGCCAGCAGTTTGGGACAGTTGGAGGGGGCCAACGTCCTGACTTTC. Its protein is CASSLGQLEGANVLTF.

The rearrangement links TRBV20-1 to TRBJ2-1; possibly TRBD2 for D (6 bases). The V end lost 0 bases, the J end lost 4 bases, and 16 bases lay between the germline ends. This CDR3 comprises 16 residues. CDR1 and CDR2 from the germline V gene are DFQATT and SNEGSKA (reference sequence). The chain's CDR3 is CSARDRRDPLYNEQFF. The CDR3 region has the DNA TGCAGTGCTAGAGATAGGCGGGATCCCCTTTACAATGAGCAGTTCTTC.

The chain links TRBV5-1 to TRBJ2-2, with TRBD1 matching over 7 bases. The germline V gene has CDR1 SGHRS and CDR2 YFSETQ. V gave up 2 bases and J gave up 3 bases; unmatched junction bases: 1. This CDR3 is built from 14 residues. The DNA of the CDR3 is TGCGCCAGCAGCTTCGGGACAGACACCGGGGAGCTGTTTTTT. Translated, it gives CASSFGTDTGELFF.